A single sample is the source of the 29 T cell receptor beta chains below, sequenced in a study of blood T cells in healthy people across ages. A J-beta primer mix and a sample-barcoded 5' primer were used in a second PCR of roughly 6 to 12 cycles. TCRdb fed the 5' RACE reads into MiXCR, producing one record per CDR3 protein. Of 1,800,000 or so distinct CDR3 sequences in the sample, roughly two fifths are singletons; the top ten hold around 23%. Sequencing was carried out using blood. The receptors were gathered from a human donor in good health.

This chain connects TRBV7-2 to TRBJ1-5; tentatively, D is TRBD1 (5 bases). The CDR3 contains 15 residues. CDR1 and CDR2 (germline): SGHTA, FQGNSA. Trimming took 7 bases from V and 0 from J, leaving 13 bases between them. The CDR3 DNA follows: TGTGCCAGCACCCCAGCCGGGGCTAGCAATCAGCCCCAGCATTTT. Translated, it gives CASTPAGASNQPQHF.

This clonotype came up a few times. CDR3 residues: CASTLKGTGSHEQYF. In DNA, the CDR3 is TGTGCCAGCACCTTAAAAGGGACAGGGTCCCACGAGCAGTACTTC. The chain links TRBV28 to TRBJ2-7; TRBD1 aligns across 9 bases. V lost 7 bases and J lost 5; bases outside the gene matches: 12. The length of the CDR3 is 15 residues. The germline V gene has CDR1 MDHEN and CDR2 SYDVKM.

In this sample, this clonotype turned up a few times. This chain uses TRBV20-1 with TRBJ1-4, with D possibly being TRBD1 (5 bases). Trimming pared 6 bases from V and 4 bases from J, leaving 15 bases between. This CDR3 has 14 amino acids. Germline loops: CDR1 DFQATT, CDR2 SNEGSKA (reference sequence). In DNA form, the CDR3 reads TGCAGTGCCCTCTCCGGGACGGTTAATGAAAAACTGTTTTTT. Its protein product is CSALSGTVNEKLFF.

This clonotype was counted many times. This chain joins TRBV7-2 and TRBJ2-1; 8 bases agree with TRBD1. Trimming took 5 bases from V and 7 from J; bases not matched to a gene: 7. The CDR3 has 14 residues. From germline, CDR1 is SGHTA and CDR2 FQGNSA. The CDR3, as DNA: TGTGCCAGCAGCCCAGGGGGCGCTCGGAATGAGCAGTTCTTC. This translates into CASSPGGARNEQFF.

This chain uses TRBV29-1 with TRBJ1-1, with D perhaps TRBD1 (6 bases). The germline CDR1 and CDR2 sequences are SQVTM and ANQGSEA. The ends were cut back, 6 bases at V and 3 bases at J, with 11 bases in the middle. The CDR3 is 12 residues long. CDR3 coding DNA: TGCAGCGTAGTCGACAGGTACACTGAAGCTTTCTTT. Translation: CSVVDRYTEAFF. Supplemented by reference TRBV29-1 and TRBJ1-1, the full variable domain reads SAVISQKPSRDICQRGTSLTIQCQVDSQVTMMFWYRQQPGQSLTLIATANQGSEATYESGFVIDKFPISRPNLTFSTLTVSNMSPEDSSIYLCSVVDRYTEAFFGQGTRLTVV.

A note on this clonotype: A read error may explain this, as a much larger clone is one base away. This likely comes from a read error, as the CDR3 has no conserved phenylalanine or tryptophan at its end. This chain links TRBV7-2 with TRBJ2-6; D remains unclear. The CDR3 covers 16 residues. With 4 bases removed from V and 0 bases from J, the gap between germline ends came to 10 bases. Germline values: CDR1 SGHTA, CDR2 FQGNSA. The CDR3, as DNA: TGTGCCAGCAGCTGGCAGCCTTCCTCTGGGGCCAACGTCCTGACTTGC. This codes for CASSWQPSSGANVLTC.

As to this clonotype: At one boundary the junction diverges from the germline segment, which might be a read error. This sequence joins TRBV12-3 or TRBV12-4 and TRBJ2-7; 8 bases agree with TRBD1. The CDR3 is made up of 14 amino acids. The CDR3 sequence: CASRLARGPYEQYF. CDR3 coding DNA: TGTGCCAGCAGGTTAGCCAGGGGGCCCTACGAGCAGTACTTC.

The sample holds a few counts of this clonotype. This chain joins TRBV12-5 and TRBJ2-7; TRBD1 aligns across 8 bases. CDR3 length: 14 residues. J gave up 6 bases and V 5 bases, and 9 bases lay outside the gene matches. Per the germline V gene, CDR1 is LGHNT and CDR2 is FRNRAP. The DNA of the CDR3 is TGTGCTAGTGGTGCTGGAGACAGGGGCTCCGAGCAGTACTTC. Amino acid sequence: CASGAGDRGSEQYF.

This clonotype was seen more than once but under ten times. V is TRBV20-1 and J is TRBJ2-7, with TRBD2 identical over 8 bases. V shed 6 bases, J shed 2 bases, and the junction held 9 bases outside the gene matches. CDR3 length equals 14 residues. The germline gives CDR1 DFQATT, CDR2 SNEGSKA (reference sequence). The CDR3 sequence is CSAPLAGPTYEQYF. The CDR3, as DNA: TGCAGTGCCCCCTTAGCGGGGCCGACCTACGAGCAGTACTTC.

There are a few counts of this clonotype. The rearrangement uses TRBV7-9 and TRBJ2-4; D uncertain. Near its end, the DNA agrees better with TRBJ2-7, so the J call may be wrong. The germline V gene has CDR1 SEHNR and CDR2 FQNEAQ (reference sequence). This CDR3 spans 13 amino acids. The DNA of the CDR3 is TGTGCCAGCAGCCCCATTGGGTCCGACGAGCAGTACTTC. It specifies CASSPIGSDEQYF.

The rearrangement uses TRBV3-1 and TRBJ2-5; D may be TRBD2 (5 bases). The CDR3 extends over 14 amino acids. The germline V gene encodes CDR1 LGHDT and CDR2 YNNKEL (reference sequence). Trimming pared 10 bases from V and 2 bases from J, leaving 17 bases between. For the CDR3, the DNA is TGTGCCACATCCCCCTCCGGGGTTCAAGAGACCCAGTACTTC. It translates to CATSPSGVQETQYF.

A few counts support this clonotype. The V and J genes are TRBV28 and TRBJ2-7; 9 bases agree with TRBD1. From germline, CDR1 is MDHEN and CDR2 SYDVKM. J lost 6 bases, V lost 6 bases, and 9 bases had no gene match. The CDR3 consists of 14 residues. This chain's CDR3 is CASSRWDRVSEQYF. The CDR3 DNA reads TGTGCCAGCAGCCGGTGGGACAGGGTCTCCGAGCAGTACTTC.

Comment on this clonotype: Mismatch with germline at one junction end may stem from a read error. V gene TRBV4-3 combines with J gene TRBJ1-2; no clear D gene. The CDR3 runs 19 residues. Germline loops: CDR1 LGHNA, CDR2 YSLEER. The CDR3 spells CANSQDRDFTGSFDYGYTF. DNA of the CDR3: TGCGCCAACAGCCAAGATCGAGATTTCACCGGTTCATTCGACTATGGCTACACCTTC.

This clonotype showed up just a few times. This sequence joins TRBV4-2 and TRBJ2-3; TRBD2 agrees at 14 bases. Germline V gene data show CDR1 as LGHNA and CDR2 as YNFKEQ. The trim removed 4 bases at V and 5 bases at J, leaving 8 bases unmatched. The CDR3 is made up of 17 amino acids. The CDR3 sequence is CASSPEGLAGVEDTQYF. The CDR3 bases are TGTGCCAGCAGCCCAGAGGGACTAGCGGGGGTGGAAGATACGCAGTATTTT.

This clonotype appeared a few times. J is TRBJ1-3 and V is TRBV4-3, with no clear D. Germline V CDR1 and CDR2: LGHNA, YSLEER. CDR3 length: 15 residues. Trimming left V 2 bases short and J 1 base short, with 9 bases between. DNA for the CDR3: TGCGCCAGCAGCCAAATGGAAGGGTCTGGAAACACCATATATTTT. It encodes CASSQMEGSGNTIYF.

This clonotype has more than one count but fewer than ten. The chain couples TRBV6-2 or TRBV6-3 to TRBJ2-1; 14 bases line up with TRBD2. Germline V CDR1 and CDR2: MNHEY, SVGEGT. Trimming removed 4 bases from V and 4 bases from J; junction bases left unmatched: 3. The CDR3 runs to 16 residues. The CDR3: CASSFGLAGGYNEQFF. CDR3 sequence (DNA): TGTGCCAGCAGTTTCGGACTAGCGGGGGGATACAATGAGCAGTTCTTC.

The chain uses TRBV7-2 and TRBJ2-1; TRBD1 matches at 10 bases. From germline, CDR1 is SGHTA and CDR2 FQGNSA. CDR3 size: 16 residues. V lost 5 bases to trimming and J lost 1 base; unmatched junction nucleotides: 5. CDR3 nucleotide sequence: TGTGCCAGCAGCGCCTGGGACAGGGGATCCTACAATGAGCAGTTCTTC. Translation: CASSAWDRGSYNEQFF.

This rearrangement joins TRBV6-5 to TRBJ1-5, with D possibly being TRBD1 (5 bases). Trimming shortened V by 6 bases and J by 9 bases, and 12 bases separated the two germline ends. The CDR3 is 12 residues long. Germline CDR1 MNHEY, CDR2 SVGAGI. For the CDR3, the DNA is TGTGCCAGCAGAGGGGATCCCGGGCCCCAGCATTTT. Translation gives CASRGDPGPQHF.

The genes are TRBV18 and TRBJ1-1, with 8 nucleotides matching TRBD1. The CDR3 extends over 14 amino acids. V gave up 2 bases and J gave up 4 bases; unmatched junction bases: 3. Germline-derived CDR1 and CDR2 are KGHSH and LQKENI. This CDR3 reads CASSPRDRLTEAFF. The CDR3 nucleotides are TGTGCCAGCTCACCAAGGGACAGGCTCACTGAAGCTTTCTTT.

The chain has TRBV7-2 and TRBJ2-5; 7 positions agree with TRBD2. The CDR3 covers 15 residues. From germline, CDR1 is SGHTA and CDR2 FQGNSA. The V gene end was trimmed by 1 base and the J gene end by 2 bases; junction bases not matched to a gene: 4. CDR3 coding DNA: TGTGCCAGCAGCTTAGTGAGAGCGGGGCAAGAGACCCAGTACTTC. Translating gives CASSLVRAGQETQYF.

Only a few counts were recorded for this clonotype. The rearrangement uses TRBV4-3 and TRBJ1-1, with TRBD1 matching over 7 bases. CDR1 and CDR2 (germline): LGHNA, YSLEER. J gave up 0 bases and V 1 base, and 2 bases lay outside the gene matches. This CDR3 is 15 amino acids long. CDR3: CASSQVQGLNTEAFF. CDR3 nucleotide sequence: TGCGCCAGCAGCCAAGTACAGGGGTTGAACACTGAAGCTTTCTTT.

This clonotype has a handful of counts. V and J are TRBV5-1 and TRBJ2-3; the D is unclear. The CDR3 is 15 residues long. V lost 0 bases and J 0 bases, leaving 8 bases between the germline ends. Germline V CDR1 and CDR2: SGHRS, YFSETQ. The CDR3 loop is CASSLEAASTDTQYF. CDR3 bases: TGCGCCAGCAGCTTGGAAGCAGCGAGCACAGATACGCAGTATTTT.

The gene calls are TRBV12-3 or TRBV12-4 and TRBJ2-5; tentatively, D is TRBD1 (6 bases). The CDR3 contains 18 residues. Between the trimmed V and J ends, which lost 1 base and 1 base, there was a span of 19 bases. This CDR3 is CASSLVPLIWTVQETQYF. In nucleotides, the CDR3 is TGTGCCAGCAGTTTAGTACCTCTGATCTGGACAGTCCAAGAGACCCAGTACTTC.

The chain uses TRBV4-3 and TRBJ2-3, with 7 bases that match TRBD1. The V gene's germline CDR1 is LGHNA and CDR2 YSLEER. With V trimmed by 4 bases and J by 2 bases, 6 bases remained unmatched. The CDR3 spans 15 residues. The CDR3 spells CASSRRQGDTDTQYF. In DNA form, the CDR3 reads TGCGCCAGCAGCCGCCGACAGGGCGACACAGATACGCAGTATTTT.

This clonotype was observed a few times. The V call is TRBV15, the J call TRBJ2-7; D remains ambiguous. CDR1 and CDR2 from the germline V gene are LNHNV and YYDKDF (reference sequence). CDR3 length: 16 residues. The V end lost 0 bases, the J end lost 3 bases, and 15 bases lay between the germline ends. Here the CDR3 reads CATSRDPRYSLYEQYF. As DNA, the CDR3 is TGTGCCACCAGCAGAGATCCCCGGTATTCCCTCTACGAGCAGTACTTC.

Remarks on this clonotype: One junction end disagrees with the germline gene, perhaps due to a read error. The chain is built from TRBV29-1 and TRBJ2-3; TRBD2 matches 7 bases. The germline V gene encodes CDR1 SQVTM and CDR2 ANQGSEA. The CDR3 contains 14 residues. Written as DNA, the CDR3 is TGCAGCGTGGAGGCGGGGGATAGCACAGATGCGCAGTATTTT. It specifies CSVEAGDSTDAQYF.

The chain employs TRBV7-2 and TRBJ2-3; 7 bases fit TRBD2. Losses at the gene ends were 5 bases for V and 7 bases for J; bases not matched to a gene: 9. The CDR3 sequence is 14 residues long. The germline V gene has CDR1 SGHTA and CDR2 FQGNSA. The chain's CDR3 is CASSPRGGGYTQYF. In DNA, the CDR3 is TGTGCCAGCAGCCCGCGGGGCGGGGGTTATACGCAGTATTTT.

This clonotype turned up a few times. V usage is TRBV2 and J usage is TRBJ2-1, with 10 bases matching TRBD2. J gave up 10 bases and V 6 bases, and 9 bases lay outside the gene matches. This CDR3 region has 14 residues. Germline CDR1 reads SNHLY; CDR2 reads FYNNEI. The CDR3 region has the DNA TGTGCCAGCAGGAATCTAGCGGGGGTCAAGGAGCAGTTCTTC. Its translation is CASRNLAGVKEQFF.

This clonotype was picked up one time. V usage is TRBV7-9 and J usage is TRBJ2-5; TRBD1 matches 7 bases. V was clipped by 2 bases and J by 5 bases; unmatched bases: 5. Germline V lookup: CDR1 SEHNR, CDR2 FQNEAQ (reference sequence). This CDR3 has 14 residues. CDR3 residues: CASSLSTGPETQYF. The CDR3, as DNA: TGTGCCAGCAGCTTATCGACAGGGCCGGAGACCCAGTACTTC.